The 5 T cell receptor beta chains below come from one sample, sequenced in a study of early T cells in non-severe SARS-CoV-2 infection. TCRdb passed the 5' RACE reads through MiXCR, listing each CDR3 protein once. The table records about 80,000 distinct CDR3 sequences, 12% of them present only once. The specimen comprised whole blood, sampled at baseline. Receptor source: an adult who was a healthcare worker with PCR-confirmed SARS-CoV-2 infection or an uninfected control (not recorded which). The donor label of this sample is uncertain.

This clonotype was counted a few times. This rearrangement joins TRBV12-3 or TRBV12-4 to TRBJ1-4; the D is unclear. Trimming took off 5 bases at V and 8 bases at J, with 6 bases between the two ends. The CDR3 contains 11 residues. The CDR3 sequence: CASSVQEKLFF. The DNA of the CDR3 is TGTGCCAGCAGTGTACAGGAAAAACTGTTTTTT.

This clonotype was counted only a few times. The chain employs TRBV2 and TRBJ2-7, with 9 bases that match TRBD2. J gave up 0 bases and V 6 bases, and 6 bases lay outside the gene matches. CDR1 SNHLY and CDR2 FYNNEI come from the germline V gene. The CDR3 is 15 residues long. Here the CDR3 reads CASSLAGSTSYEQYF. The CDR3 region has the DNA TGTGCCAGCAGCCTAGCGGGGTCAACCTCCTACGAGCAGTACTTC.

This clonotype occurred a few times. This rearrangement joins TRBV7-2 to TRBJ1-5; 12 bases align to TRBD1. CDR1 SGHTA and CDR2 FQGNSA come from the germline V gene. V was clipped by 1 base and J by 5 bases; unmatched bases: 3. The CDR3 spans 16 residues. Written as DNA, the CDR3 is TGTGCCAGCAGCTTAGGCGGGACAGGGGGCGATCAGCCCCAGCATTTT. Translated, it gives CASSLGGTGGDQPQHF.

This clonotype appeared many times. As DNA, the CDR3 is TGCAGCGTGGGACTAGCGGAGCCCTACGAGCAGTACTTC. Translation gives CSVGLAEPYEQYF. V usage is TRBV29-1 and J usage is TRBJ2-7; 11 nucleotides align to TRBD2. Germline values: CDR1 SQVTM, CDR2 ANQGSEA. The junction had 3 bases not matched to a gene; V was cut back by 6 bases and J by 2 bases. The CDR3 covers 13 residues.

This clonotype has just a few counts. The chain combines TRBV9 with TRBJ1-2; D not resolved. V lost 5 bases and J 0 bases, leaving 8 bases between the germline ends. Per germline, CDR1 SGDLS and CDR2 YYNGEE. The CDR3 spans 13 residues. The CDR3 spells CASRTLTNYGYTF. The CDR3 DNA is TGTGCCAGCAGAACATTAACTAACTATGGCTACACCTTC.